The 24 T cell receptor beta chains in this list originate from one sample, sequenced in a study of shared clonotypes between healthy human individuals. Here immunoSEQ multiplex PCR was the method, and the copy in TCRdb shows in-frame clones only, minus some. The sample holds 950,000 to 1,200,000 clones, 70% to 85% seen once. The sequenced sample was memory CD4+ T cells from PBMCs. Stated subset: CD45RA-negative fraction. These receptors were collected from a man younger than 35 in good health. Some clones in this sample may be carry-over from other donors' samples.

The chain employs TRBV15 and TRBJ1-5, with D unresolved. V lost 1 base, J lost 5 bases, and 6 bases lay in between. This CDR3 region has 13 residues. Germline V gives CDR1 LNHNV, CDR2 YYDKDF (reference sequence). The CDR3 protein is CATSRGLDQPQHF. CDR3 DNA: TGTGCCACCAGCAGAGGGCTCGATCAGCCCCAGCATTTT.

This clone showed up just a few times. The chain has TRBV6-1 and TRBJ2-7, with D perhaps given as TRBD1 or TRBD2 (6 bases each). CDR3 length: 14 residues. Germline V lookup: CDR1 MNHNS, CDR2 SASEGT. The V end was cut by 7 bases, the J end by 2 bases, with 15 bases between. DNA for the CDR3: TGTGCCAGCAACCTGGGGGGCACTACCTACGAGCAGTACTTC. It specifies CASNLGGTTYEQYF.

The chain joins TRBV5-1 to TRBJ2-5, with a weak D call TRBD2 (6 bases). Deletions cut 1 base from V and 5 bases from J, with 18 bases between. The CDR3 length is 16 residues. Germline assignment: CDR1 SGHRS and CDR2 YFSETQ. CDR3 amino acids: CASSLMLGTSGETQYF. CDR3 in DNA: TGCGCCAGCAGCTTGATGTTGGGCACCAGCGGGGAGACCCAGTACTTC.

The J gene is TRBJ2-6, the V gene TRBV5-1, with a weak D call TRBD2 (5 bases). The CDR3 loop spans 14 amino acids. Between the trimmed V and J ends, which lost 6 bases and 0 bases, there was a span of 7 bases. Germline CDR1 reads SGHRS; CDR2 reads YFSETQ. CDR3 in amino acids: CASTEGSGANVLTF. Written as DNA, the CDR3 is TGCGCCAGCACAGAGGGCTCTGGGGCCAACGTCCTGACTTTC. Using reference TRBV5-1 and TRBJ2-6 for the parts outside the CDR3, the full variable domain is KAGVTQTPRYLIKTRGQQVTLSCSPISGHRSVSWYQQTPGQGLQFLFEYFSETQRNKGNFPGRFSGRQFSNSRSEMNVSTLELGDSALYLCASTEGSGANVLTFGAGSRLTVL.

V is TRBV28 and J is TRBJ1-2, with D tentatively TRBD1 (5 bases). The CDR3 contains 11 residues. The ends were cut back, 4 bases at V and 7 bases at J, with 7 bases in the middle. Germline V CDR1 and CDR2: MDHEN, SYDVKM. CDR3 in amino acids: CASSSRVGYTF. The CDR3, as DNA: TGTGCCAGCAGTTCCAGGGTTGGCTACACCTTC.

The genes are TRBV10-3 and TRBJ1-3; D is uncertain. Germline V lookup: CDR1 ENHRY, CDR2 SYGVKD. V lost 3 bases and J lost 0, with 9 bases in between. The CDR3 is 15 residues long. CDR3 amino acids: CAISDTTFSGNTIYF. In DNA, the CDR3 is TGTGCCATCAGTGATACAACCTTCTCTGGAAACACCATATATTTT.

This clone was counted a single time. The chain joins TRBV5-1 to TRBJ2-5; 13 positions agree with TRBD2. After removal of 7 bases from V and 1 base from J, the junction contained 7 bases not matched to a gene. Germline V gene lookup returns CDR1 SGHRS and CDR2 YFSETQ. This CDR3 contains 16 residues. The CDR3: CASRIGLAGAQETQYF. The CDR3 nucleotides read TGCGCCAGCCGCATTGGACTAGCGGGAGCCCAAGAGACCCAGTACTTC.

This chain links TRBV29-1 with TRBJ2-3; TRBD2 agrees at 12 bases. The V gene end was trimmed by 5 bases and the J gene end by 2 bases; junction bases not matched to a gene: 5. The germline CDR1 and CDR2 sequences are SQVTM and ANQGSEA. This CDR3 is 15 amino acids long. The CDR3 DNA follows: TGCAGCGTTACCGGACTAGCGGGGCCCACAGATACGCAGTATTTT. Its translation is CSVTGLAGPTDTQYF.

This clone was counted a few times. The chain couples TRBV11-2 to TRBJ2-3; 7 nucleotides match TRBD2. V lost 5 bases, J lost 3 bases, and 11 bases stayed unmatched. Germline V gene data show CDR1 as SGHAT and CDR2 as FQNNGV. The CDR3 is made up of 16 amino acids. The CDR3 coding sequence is TGTGCCAGCAGCCCCACGGCGGGAGTAGTGACAGATACGCAGTATTTT. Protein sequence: CASSPTAGVVTDTQYF.

CDR3 DNA: TGTGCCAGCAGTTCCGGGGGGAATGAGCAGTTCTTC. Amino acid sequence: CASSSGGNEQFF. This sequence joins TRBV6-6 and TRBJ2-1; 7 positions agree with TRBD2. CDR1 is MNHNY and CDR2 is SVGAGI in the germline V gene (reference sequence). The CDR3 covers 12 residues. Trimming removed 4 bases from V and 7 bases from J; junction bases left unmatched: 1.

CDR3: CASSGGPGGAYNEKLFF. CDR3 in DNA: TGTGCCAGCAGTGGGGGCCCAGGGGGGGCTTATAATGAAAAACTGTTTTTT. The rearrangement joins TRBV27 to TRBJ1-4; 7 nucleotides match TRBD1. The CDR3 is made up of 17 amino acids. J gave up 4 bases and V 5 bases, and 13 bases lay outside the gene matches. Germline V lookup: CDR1 MNHEY, CDR2 SMNVEV (reference sequence).

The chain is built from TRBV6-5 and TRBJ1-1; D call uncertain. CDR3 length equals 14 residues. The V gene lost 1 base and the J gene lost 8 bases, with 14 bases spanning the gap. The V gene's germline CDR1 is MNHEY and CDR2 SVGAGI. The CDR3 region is CASSYYPEGREAFF. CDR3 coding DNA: TGTGCCAGCAGTTACTACCCTGAAGGTAGGGAAGCTTTCTTT.

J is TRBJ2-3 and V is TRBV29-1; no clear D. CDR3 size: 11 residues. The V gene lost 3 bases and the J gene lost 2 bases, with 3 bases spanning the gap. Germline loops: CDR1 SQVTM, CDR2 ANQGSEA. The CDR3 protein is CSVEFTDTQYF. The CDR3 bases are TGCAGCGTTGAGTTCACAGATACGCAGTATTTT.

Here the CDR3 reads CASSPTMDFNTGELFF. In nucleotides, the CDR3 is TGTGCCAGCAGCCCAACAATGGACTTTAACACCGGGGAGCTGTTTTTT. V gene TRBV7-2 combines with J gene TRBJ2-2, with D perhaps matching TRBD2 (5 bases). Deletions cut 5 bases from V and 2 bases from J, with 15 bases between. The CDR3 is 16 residues long. CDR1 is SGHTA, CDR2 FQGNSA, per germline.

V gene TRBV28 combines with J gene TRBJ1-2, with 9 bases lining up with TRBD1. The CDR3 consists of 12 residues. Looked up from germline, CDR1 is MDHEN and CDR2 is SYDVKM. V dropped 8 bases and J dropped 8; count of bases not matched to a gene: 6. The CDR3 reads CASEQGADGYTF. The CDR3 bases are TGTGCCAGCGAACAGGGGGCGGACGGCTACACCTTC.

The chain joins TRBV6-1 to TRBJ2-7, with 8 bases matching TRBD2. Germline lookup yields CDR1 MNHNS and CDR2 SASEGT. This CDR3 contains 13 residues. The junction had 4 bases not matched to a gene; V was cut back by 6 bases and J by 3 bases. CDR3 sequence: CASRLAVLYEQYF. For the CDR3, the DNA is TGTGCCAGCAGACTAGCGGTTCTCTACGAGCAGTACTTC.

For the CDR3, the DNA is TGTGCCAGCAGCTCGGGGGTTTCGATAGATACGCAGTATTTT. Translating gives CASSSGVSIDTQYF. The V call is TRBV7-6, the J call TRBJ2-3; TRBD2 is a possible D gene (6 bases). The ends were cut back, 4 bases at V and 5 bases at J, with 13 bases in the middle. The CDR3 runs 14 residues. Looked up from germline, CDR1 is SGHVS and CDR2 is FNYEAQ.

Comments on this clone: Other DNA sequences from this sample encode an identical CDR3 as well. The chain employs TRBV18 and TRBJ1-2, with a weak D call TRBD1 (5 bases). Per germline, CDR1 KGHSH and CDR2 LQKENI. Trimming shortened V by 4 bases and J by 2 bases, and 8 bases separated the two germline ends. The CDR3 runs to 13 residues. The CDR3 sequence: CASSLDRNYGYTF. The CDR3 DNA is TGTGCCAGCTCACTCGACAGAAACTATGGCTACACCTTC.

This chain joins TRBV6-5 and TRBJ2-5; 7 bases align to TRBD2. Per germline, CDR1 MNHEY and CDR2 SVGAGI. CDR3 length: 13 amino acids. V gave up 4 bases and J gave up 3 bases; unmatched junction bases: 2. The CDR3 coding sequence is TGTGCCAGCAGTTTCCGGGGGGAAGAGACCCAGTACTTC. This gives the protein CASSFRGEETQYF.

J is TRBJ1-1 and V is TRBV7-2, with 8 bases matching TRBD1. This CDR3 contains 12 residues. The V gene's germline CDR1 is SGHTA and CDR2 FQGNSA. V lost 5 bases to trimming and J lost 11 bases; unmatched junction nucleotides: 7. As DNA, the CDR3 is TGTGCCAGCAGCCCTAGGACAGGGATGGCTTTCTTT. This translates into CASSPRTGMAFF.

Written as DNA, the CDR3 is TGTGCCAGCAGTTATAAGATTGGACTACGTAGCAATGAGCAGTTCTTC. It translates to CASSYKIGLRSNEQFF. The V and J genes are TRBV6-5 and TRBJ2-1, with D maybe TRBD2 (6 bases). CDR1 and CDR2 from the germline V gene are MNHEY and SVGAGI. V was clipped by 3 bases and J by 6 bases, with 18 bases between them. CDR3 length: 16 residues.

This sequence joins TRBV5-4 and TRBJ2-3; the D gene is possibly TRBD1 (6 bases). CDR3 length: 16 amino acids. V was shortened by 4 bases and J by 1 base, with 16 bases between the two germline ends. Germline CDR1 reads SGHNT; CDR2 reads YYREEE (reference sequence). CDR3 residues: CASSTQTGRGTDTQYF. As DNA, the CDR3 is TGTGCCAGCAGCACTCAGACAGGCAGGGGCACAGATACGCAGTATTTT.

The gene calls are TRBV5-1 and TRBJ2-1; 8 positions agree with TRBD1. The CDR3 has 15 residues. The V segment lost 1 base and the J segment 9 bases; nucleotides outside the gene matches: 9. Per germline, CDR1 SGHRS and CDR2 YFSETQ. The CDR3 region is CASSLTGTGGSEQFF. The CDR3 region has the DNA TGCGCCAGCAGCTTGACCGGGACAGGTGGTAGTGAGCAGTTCTTC.

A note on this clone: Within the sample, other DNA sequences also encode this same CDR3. For the CDR3, the DNA is TGTGCCAGTAGTATAGCGGCGGGAGGGCCCTACGAGCAGTACTTC. Protein: CASSIAAGGPYEQYF. The rearrangement joins TRBV19 to TRBJ2-7; TRBD2 aligns across 9 bases. Germline V gene sequence: CDR1 LNHDA, CDR2 SQIVND (reference sequence). The CDR3 extends over 15 amino acids. The junction had 3 bases not matched to a gene; V was cut back by 1 base and J by 2 bases.